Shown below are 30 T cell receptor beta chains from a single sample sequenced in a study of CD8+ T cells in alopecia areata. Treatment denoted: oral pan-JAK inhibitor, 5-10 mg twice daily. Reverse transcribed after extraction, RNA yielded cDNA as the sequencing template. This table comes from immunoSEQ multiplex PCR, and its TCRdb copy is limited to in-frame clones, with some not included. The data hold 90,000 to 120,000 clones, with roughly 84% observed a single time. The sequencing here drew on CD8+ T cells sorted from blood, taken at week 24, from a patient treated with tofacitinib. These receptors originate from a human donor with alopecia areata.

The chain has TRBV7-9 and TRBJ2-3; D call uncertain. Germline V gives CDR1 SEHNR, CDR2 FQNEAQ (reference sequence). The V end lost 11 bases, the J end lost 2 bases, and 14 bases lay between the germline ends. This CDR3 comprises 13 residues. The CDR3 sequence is CAAKTEYTDTQYF. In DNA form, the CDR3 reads TGTGCCGCCAAAACGGAATACACAGATACGCAGTATTTT.

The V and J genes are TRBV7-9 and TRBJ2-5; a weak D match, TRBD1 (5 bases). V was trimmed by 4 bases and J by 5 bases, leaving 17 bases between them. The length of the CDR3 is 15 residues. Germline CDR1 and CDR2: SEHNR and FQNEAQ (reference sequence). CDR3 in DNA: TGTGCCAGCAGCTCGACGGACAAGTCGAGGGAGACCCAGTACTTC. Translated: CASSSTDKSRETQYF.

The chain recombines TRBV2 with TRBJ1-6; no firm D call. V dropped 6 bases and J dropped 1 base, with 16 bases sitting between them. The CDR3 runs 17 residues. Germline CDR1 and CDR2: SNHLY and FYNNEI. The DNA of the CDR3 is TGTGCCAGCAGAGAGGACTATCTGAGGTCCTATAATTCACCCCTCCACTTT. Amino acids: CASREDYLRSYNSPLHF.

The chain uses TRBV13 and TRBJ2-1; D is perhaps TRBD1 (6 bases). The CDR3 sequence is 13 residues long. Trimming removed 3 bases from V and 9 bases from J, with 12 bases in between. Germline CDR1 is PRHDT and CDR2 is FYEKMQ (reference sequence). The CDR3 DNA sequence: TGTGCCAGCAGCTTCCTGACAGGCGGTGAGCAGTTCTTC. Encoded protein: CASSFLTGGEQFF.

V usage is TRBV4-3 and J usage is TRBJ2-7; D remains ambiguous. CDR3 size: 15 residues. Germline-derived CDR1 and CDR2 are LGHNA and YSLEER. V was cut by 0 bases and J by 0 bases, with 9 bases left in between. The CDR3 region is CASSQDWPISYEQYF. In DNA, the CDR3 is TGCGCCAGCAGCCAAGATTGGCCTATCTCCTACGAGCAGTACTTC.

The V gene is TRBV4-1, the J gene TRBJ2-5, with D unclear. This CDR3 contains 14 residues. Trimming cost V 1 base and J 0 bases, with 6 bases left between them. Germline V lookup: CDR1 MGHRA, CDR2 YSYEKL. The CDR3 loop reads CASSQAADQETQYF. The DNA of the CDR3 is TGCGCCAGCAGCCAAGCAGCAGACCAAGAGACCCAGTACTTC.

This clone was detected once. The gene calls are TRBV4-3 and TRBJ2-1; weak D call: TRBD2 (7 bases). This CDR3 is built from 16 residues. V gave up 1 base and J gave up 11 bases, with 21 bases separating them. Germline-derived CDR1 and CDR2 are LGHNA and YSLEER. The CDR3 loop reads CASSQAAGANPKKQFF. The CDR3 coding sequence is TGCGCCAGCAGCCAAGCGGCGGGGGCCAACCCAAAAAAGCAGTTCTTC.

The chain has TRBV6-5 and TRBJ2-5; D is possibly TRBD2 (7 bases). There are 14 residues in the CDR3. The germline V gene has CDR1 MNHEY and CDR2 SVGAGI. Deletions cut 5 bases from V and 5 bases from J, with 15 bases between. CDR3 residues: CASSDGRGPETQYF. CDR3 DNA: TGTGCCAGCAGTGATGGGCGGGGGCCGGAGACCCAGTACTTC.

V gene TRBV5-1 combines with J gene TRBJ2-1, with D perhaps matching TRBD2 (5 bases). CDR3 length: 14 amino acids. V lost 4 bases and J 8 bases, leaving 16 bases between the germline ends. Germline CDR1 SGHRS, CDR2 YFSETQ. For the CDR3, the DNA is TGCGCCAGCAGCGTGGACTCCCCGATCTATGAGCAGTTCTTC. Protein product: CASSVDSPIYEQFF.

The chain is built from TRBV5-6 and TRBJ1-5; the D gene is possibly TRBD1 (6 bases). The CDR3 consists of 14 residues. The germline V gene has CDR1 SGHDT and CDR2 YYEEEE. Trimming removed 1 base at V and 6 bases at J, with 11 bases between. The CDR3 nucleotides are TGTGCCAGCAGCTTGTGGGGGGGCACTCAGCCCCAGCATTTT. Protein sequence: CASSLWGGTQPQHF. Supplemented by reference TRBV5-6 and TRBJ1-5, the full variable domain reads DAGVTQSPTHLIKTRGQQVTLRCSPKSGHDTVSWYQQALGQGPQFIFQYYEEEERQRGNFPDRFSGHQFPNYSSELNVNALLLGDSALYLCASSLWGGTQPQHFGDGTRLSIL.

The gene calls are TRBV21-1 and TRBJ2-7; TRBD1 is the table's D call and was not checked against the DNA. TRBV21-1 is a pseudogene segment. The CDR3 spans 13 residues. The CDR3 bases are TGTGCCAGCCCCTCCTCGACAGGGCCCGAGCAGTACTTC. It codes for CASPSSTGPEQYF.

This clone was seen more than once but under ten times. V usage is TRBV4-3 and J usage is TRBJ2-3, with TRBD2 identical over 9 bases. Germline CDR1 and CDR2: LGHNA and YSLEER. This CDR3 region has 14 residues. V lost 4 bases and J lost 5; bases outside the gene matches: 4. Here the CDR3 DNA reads TGCGCCAGCAGCCCACTAGCGGGTCAAGATACGCAGTATTTT. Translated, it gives CASSPLAGQDTQYF.

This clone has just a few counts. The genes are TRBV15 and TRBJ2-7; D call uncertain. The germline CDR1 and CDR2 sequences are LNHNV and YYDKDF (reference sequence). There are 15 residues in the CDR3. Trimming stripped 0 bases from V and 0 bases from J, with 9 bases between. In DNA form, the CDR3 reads TGTGCCACCAGCAGAGAAACCGCACCCTCCTACGAGCAGTACTTC. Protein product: CATSRETAPSYEQYF. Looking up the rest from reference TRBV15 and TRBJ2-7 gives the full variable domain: DAMVIQNPRYQVTQFGKPVTLSCSQTLNHNVMYWYQQKSSQAPKLLFHYYDKDFNNEADTPDNFQSRRPNTSFCFLDIRSPGLGDTAMYLCATSRETAPSYEQYFGPGTRLTVT.

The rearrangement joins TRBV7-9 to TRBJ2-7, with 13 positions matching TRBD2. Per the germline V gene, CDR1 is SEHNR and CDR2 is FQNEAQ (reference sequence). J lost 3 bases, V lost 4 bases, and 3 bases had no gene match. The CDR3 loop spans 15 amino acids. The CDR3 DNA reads TGTGCCAGCAGCTCGTGGACTAGCGGGGGCTACGAGCAGTACTTC. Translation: CASSSWTSGGYEQYF.

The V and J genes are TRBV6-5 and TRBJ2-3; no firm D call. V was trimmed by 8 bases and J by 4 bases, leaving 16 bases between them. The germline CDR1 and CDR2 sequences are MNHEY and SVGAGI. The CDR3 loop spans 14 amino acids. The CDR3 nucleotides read TGTGCCAGCGCCCCAGTCCCTAACGCAGATACGCAGTATTTT. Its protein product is CASAPVPNADTQYF.

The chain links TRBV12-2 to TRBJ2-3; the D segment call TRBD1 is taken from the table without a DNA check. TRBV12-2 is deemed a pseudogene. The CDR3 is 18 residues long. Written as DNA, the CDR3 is TGTGCAAGTCGCTTAAACTTGGGACAGGGGGCTCTGGAAGATACGCAGTATTTT. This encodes CASRLNLGQGALEDTQYF.

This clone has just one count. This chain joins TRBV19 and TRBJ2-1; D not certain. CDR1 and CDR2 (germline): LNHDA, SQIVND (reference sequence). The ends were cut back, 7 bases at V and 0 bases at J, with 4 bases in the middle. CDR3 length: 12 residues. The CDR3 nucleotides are TGTGCCAGTACCCACTCCTACAATGAGCAGTTCTTC. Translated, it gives CASTHSYNEQFF.

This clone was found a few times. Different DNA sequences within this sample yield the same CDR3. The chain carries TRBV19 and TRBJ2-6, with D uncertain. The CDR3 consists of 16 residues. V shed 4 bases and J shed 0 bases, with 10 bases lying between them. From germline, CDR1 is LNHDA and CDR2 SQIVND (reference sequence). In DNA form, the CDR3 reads TGTGCCAGTAGTACAGACGCCGGCTCTGGGGCCAACGTCCTGACTTTC. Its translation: CASSTDAGSGANVLTF.

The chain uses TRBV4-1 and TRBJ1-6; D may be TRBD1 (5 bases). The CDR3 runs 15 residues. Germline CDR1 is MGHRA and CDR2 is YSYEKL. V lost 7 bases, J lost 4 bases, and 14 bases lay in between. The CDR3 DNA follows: TGCGCCAGCAACCAGAGGGGAGGATATAATTCACCCCTCCACTTT. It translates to CASNQRGGYNSPLHF.

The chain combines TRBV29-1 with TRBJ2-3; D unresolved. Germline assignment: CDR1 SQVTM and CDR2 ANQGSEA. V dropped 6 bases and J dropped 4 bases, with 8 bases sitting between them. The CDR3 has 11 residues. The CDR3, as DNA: TGCAGCGTGAGGCTGGCAGATACGCAGTATTTT. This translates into CSVRLADTQYF.

CDR3 protein: CASSLDGMNQPQHF. The CDR3 DNA sequence: TGTGCCAGCAGCTTGGACGGAATGAATCAGCCCCAGCATTTT. The J gene is TRBJ1-5, the V gene TRBV7-2; D unresolved. Trimming removed 3 bases at V and 4 bases at J, with 10 bases between. This CDR3 contains 14 residues. CDR1 and CDR2 from the germline V gene are SGHTA and FQGNSA.

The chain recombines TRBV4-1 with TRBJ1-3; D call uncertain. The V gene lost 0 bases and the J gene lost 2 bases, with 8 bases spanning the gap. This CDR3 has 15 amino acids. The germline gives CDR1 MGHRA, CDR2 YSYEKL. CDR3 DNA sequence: TGCGCCAGCAGCCAAGAACTAACGCCTGGAAACACCATATATTTT. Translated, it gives CASSQELTPGNTIYF.

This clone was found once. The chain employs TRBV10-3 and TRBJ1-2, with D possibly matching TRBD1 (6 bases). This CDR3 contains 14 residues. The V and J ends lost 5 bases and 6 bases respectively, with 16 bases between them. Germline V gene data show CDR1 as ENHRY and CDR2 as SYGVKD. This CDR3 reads CAISTGSAVDGYTF. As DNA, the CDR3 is TGTGCCATCAGTACAGGGTCGGCTGTGGATGGCTACACCTTC.

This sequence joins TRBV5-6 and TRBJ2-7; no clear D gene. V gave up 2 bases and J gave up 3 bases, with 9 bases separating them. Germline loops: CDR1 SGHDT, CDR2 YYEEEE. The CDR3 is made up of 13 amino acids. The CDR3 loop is CASSFESIYEQYF. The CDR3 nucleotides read TGTGCCAGCAGCTTTGAATCGATCTACGAGCAGTACTTC.

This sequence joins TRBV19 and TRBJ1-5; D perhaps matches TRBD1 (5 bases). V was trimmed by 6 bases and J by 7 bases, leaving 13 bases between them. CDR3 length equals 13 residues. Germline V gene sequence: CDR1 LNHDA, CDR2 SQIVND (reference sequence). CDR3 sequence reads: CASRTGYGQPQHF. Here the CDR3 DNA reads TGTGCCAGTAGAACAGGATACGGGCAGCCCCAGCATTTT.

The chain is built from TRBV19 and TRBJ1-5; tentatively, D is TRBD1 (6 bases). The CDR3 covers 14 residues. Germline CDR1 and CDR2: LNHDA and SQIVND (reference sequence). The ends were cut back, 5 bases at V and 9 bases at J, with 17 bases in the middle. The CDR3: CASSPRGGIWPQHF. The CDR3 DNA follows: TGTGCCAGTAGTCCACGAGGGGGGATTTGGCCCCAGCATTTT.

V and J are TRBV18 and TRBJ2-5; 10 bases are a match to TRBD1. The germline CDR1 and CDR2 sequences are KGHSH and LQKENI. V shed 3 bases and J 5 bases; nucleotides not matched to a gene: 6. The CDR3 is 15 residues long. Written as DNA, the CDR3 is TGTGCCAGCTCACCGGGACAGGGGACGTTGGAGACCCAGTACTTC. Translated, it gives CASSPGQGTLETQYF.

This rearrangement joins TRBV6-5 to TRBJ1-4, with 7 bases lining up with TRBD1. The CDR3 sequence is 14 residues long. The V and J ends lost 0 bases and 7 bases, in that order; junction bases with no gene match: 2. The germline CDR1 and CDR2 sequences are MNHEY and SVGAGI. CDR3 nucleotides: TGTGCCAGCAGTTACTCGAGACAGGGTGAAAAACTGTTTTTT. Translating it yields CASSYSRQGEKLFF.

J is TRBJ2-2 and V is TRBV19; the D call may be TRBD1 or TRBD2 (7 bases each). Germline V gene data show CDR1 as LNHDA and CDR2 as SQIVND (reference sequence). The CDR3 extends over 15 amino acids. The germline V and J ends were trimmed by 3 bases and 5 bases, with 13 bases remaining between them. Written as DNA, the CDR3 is TGTGCCAGTAGTATGGATCAGGGGGGGACCGGGGAGCTGTTTTTT. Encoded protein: CASSMDQGGTGELFF.

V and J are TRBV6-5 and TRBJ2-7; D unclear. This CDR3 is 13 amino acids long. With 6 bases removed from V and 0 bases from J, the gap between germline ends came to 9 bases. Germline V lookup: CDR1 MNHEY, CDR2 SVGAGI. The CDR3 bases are TGTGCCAGCAGCTACCGGGCCTCCTACGAGCAGTACTTC. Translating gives CASSYRASYEQYF.